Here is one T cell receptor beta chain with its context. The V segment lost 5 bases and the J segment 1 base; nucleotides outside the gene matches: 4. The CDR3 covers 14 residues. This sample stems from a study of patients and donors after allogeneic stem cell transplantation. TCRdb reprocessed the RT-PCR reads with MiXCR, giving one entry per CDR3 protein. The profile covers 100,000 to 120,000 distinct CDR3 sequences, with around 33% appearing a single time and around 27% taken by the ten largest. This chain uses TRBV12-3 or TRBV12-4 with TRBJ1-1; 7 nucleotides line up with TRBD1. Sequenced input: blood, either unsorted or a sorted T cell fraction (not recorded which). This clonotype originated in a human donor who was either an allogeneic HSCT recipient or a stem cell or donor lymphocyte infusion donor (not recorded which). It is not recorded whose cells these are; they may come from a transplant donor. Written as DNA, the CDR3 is TGTGCCAGCAGTGCCCGGACAGGGAACACTGAAGCTTTCTTT. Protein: CASSARTGNTEAFF.